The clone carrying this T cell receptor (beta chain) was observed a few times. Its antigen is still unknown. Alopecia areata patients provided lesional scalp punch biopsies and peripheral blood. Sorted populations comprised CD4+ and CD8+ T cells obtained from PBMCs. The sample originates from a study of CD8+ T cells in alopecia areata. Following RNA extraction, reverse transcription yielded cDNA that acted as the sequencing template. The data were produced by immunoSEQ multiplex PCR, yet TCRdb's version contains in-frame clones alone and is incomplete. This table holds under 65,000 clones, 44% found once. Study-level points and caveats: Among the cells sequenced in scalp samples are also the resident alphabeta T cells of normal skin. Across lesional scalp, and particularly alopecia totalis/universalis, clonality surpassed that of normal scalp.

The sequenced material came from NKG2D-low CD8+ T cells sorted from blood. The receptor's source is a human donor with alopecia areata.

This CDR3 is CSVEDGDRGRDYGYTF. The CDR3 bases are TGCAGCGTTGAAGATGGGGACAGGGGGCGCGACTATGGCTACACCTTC. This chain joins TRBV29-1 and TRBJ1-2, with 12 bases that match TRBD1. Germline assignment: CDR1 SQVTM and CDR2 ANQGSEA. The CDR3 sequence is 16 residues long. V was pared by 0 bases and J by 3 bases, with 5 bases of the junction left unmatched.